This entry concerns a single TCR beta chain. What it binds is not known. Germline CDR1 is MRHNA and CDR2 is SNTAGT. Trimming cost V 5 bases and J 11 bases, with 16 bases left between them. This CDR3 region has 14 residues. The sample originates from a study of radiotherapy plus CTLA-4 blockade in lung cancer. Study-wide results and caveats: Expansion of tumor-derived TCR clones was observed in blood after radiotherapy plus ipilimumab. Together with interferon-beta, which increased in serum after radiation, early dynamic changes in blood T cell clones were reportedly the best predictors of response.

Produced via immunoSEQ multiplex PCR; TCRdb's table is partial and in-frame only. The sample gives more than 65,000 clones, around 83% of which show up once; 0.82% is in the top ten. The TCR originated in a human donor with non-small cell lung cancer who had stable disease on radiotherapy plus ipilimumab. This chain links TRBV6-4 with TRBJ1-6; D gene unclear. The sample consisted of peripheral blood, taken from a patient treated with radiotherapy plus ipilimumab. CDR3 in amino acids: CASSSSPGETPLHF. The CDR3 DNA follows: TGTGCCAGCAGTTCTTCCCCAGGAGAAACACCCCTCCACTTT.